The clone carrying this TCR beta chain was seen ten or more times. Its antigen is unidentified. Quantitative barcoded 5'-RACE was used to prepare TCR beta libraries. In TCRdb, the 5' RACE reads were re-called with MiXCR into one record per CDR3 protein. The sample includes 200,000 to 300,000 distinct CDR3 sequences, 20% to 30% of them seen just once. The sample is drawn from a study of CD8 T cells in ankylosing spondylitis. The V and J ends lost 0 bases and 5 bases respectively, with 7 bases between them. The germline V gene encodes CDR1 SQVTM and CDR2 ANQGSEA. The CDR3 is 12 residues long. Findings of the study overall: In synovial fluid and blood from reactive arthritis, some motif variants were previously reported. Eight highly homologous variants made up a TCR beta motif, and this motif appeared characteristic of ankylosing spondylitis blood. Disease-linked clones were CD8+ and relatively rare in peripheral blood.

The chain joins TRBV29-1 to TRBJ1-1, with D uncertain. The sequencing input was blood, either unsorted or a sorted T cell fraction (not recorded which). This receptor was identified in a male donor with ankylosing spondylitis or in good health (not recorded which). CDR3 residues: CSVEEGWTEAFF. In DNA form, the CDR3 reads TGCAGCGTTGAAGAGGGGTGGACTGAAGCTTTCTTT.